The 25 T cell receptor beta chains presented below share a single source sample, sequenced in a study of cytomegalovirus exposure and HLA in healthy donors. 60 Vbeta and 13 Jbeta primers were used in PCR. Using immunoSEQ multiplex PCR, the repertoire was profiled, and TCRdb retains in-frame clones only, with some absent. The profile shows approximately 160,000 clones, about 82% of them singletons. The sample consisted of PBMCs. Source of these receptors: a female donor in good health and CMV-seronegative.

CDR3 sequence reads: CASSPGGQGAYEQYF. In DNA form, the CDR3 reads TGTGCCAGCAGCCCTGGGGGACAGGGGGCATACGAGCAGTACTTC. The rearrangement joins TRBV5-4 to TRBJ2-7; 12 positions agree with TRBD1. J gave up 4 bases and V 4 bases, and 6 bases lay outside the gene matches. Looked up from germline, CDR1 is SGHNT and CDR2 is YYREEE (reference sequence). This CDR3 contains 15 residues.

The V and J genes are TRBV7-9 and TRBJ1-2; D gene unclear. V lost 3 bases and J 4 bases, leaving 9 bases between the germline ends. Germline lookup yields CDR1 SEHNR and CDR2 FQNEAQ (reference sequence). The CDR3 consists of 13 residues. The CDR3 loop is CASSFNSGYGYTF. The CDR3 nucleotides are TGTGCCAGCAGCTTCAACAGCGGCTATGGCTACACCTTC. The complete variable domain, with remaining parts taken from reference TRBV7-9 and TRBJ1-2, reads DTGVSQNPRHKITKRGQNVTFRCDPISEHNRLYWYRQTLGQGPEFLTYFQNEAQLEKSRLLSDRFSAERPKGSFSTLEIQRTEQGDSAMYLCASSFNSGYGYTFGSGTRLTVV.

The DNA of the CDR3 is TGTGCCAGTAGTCCAACGGACAGTTCTCGGCAGTACTTC. This translates into CASSPTDSSRQYF. V is TRBV19 and J is TRBJ2-7, with D perhaps matching TRBD1 (6 bases). The germline gives CDR1 LNHDA, CDR2 SQIVND (reference sequence). The CDR3 consists of 13 residues. Trimming cost V 5 bases and J 9 bases, with 17 bases left between them.

The chain has TRBV11-2 and TRBJ2-3; the match to TRBD1 covers 8 bases. V was clipped by 5 bases and J by 7 bases; unmatched bases: 8. This CDR3 contains 14 residues. Germline V gives CDR1 SGHAT, CDR2 FQNNGV. The CDR3 spells CASSGGQGWNTQYF. The CDR3 DNA sequence: TGTGCCAGCAGCGGCGGACAGGGTTGGAATACGCAGTATTTT.

This clone was counted a single time. The V call is TRBV9, the J call TRBJ2-5; 8 bases fit TRBD1. The V and J ends lost 4 bases and 2 bases, in that order; junction bases with no gene match: 4. Germline V gene sequence: CDR1 SGDLS, CDR2 YYNGEE. This CDR3 has 14 residues. CDR3 in amino acids: CASSPRTGQETQYF. CDR3 bases: TGTGCCAGCAGCCCCAGGACAGGGCAAGAGACCCAGTACTTC.

The chain has TRBV5-1 and TRBJ2-5; TRBD2 agrees at 14 bases. Germline-derived CDR1 and CDR2 are SGHRS and YFSETQ. The CDR3 runs to 17 residues. Unmatched junction bases numbered 7, after V lost 4 bases and J lost 2 bases. CDR3 coding DNA: TGCGCCAGCAGCCCCGGACTAGCGGGAGGCCTGCAAGAGACCCAGTACTTC. Translating gives CASSPGLAGGLQETQYF. Looking up the rest from reference TRBV5-1 and TRBJ2-5 gives the full variable domain: KAGVTQTPRYLIKTRGQQVTLSCSPISGHRSVSWYQQTPGQGLQFLFEYFSETQRNKGNFPGRFSGRQFSNSRSEMNVSTLELGDSALYLCASSPGLAGGLQETQYFGPGTRLLVL.

The chain has TRBV5-1 and TRBJ1-1; D gene ambiguous. V was clipped by 8 bases and J by 3 bases, with 5 bases between them. The CDR3 is 10 residues long. Germline values: CDR1 SGHRS, CDR2 YFSETQ. CDR3 sequence reads: CASSDTEAFF. Written as DNA, the CDR3 is TGCGCCAGTTCGGACACTGAAGCTTTCTTT.

The V and J genes are TRBV7-3 and TRBJ2-6; D uncertain. Germline loops: CDR1 SGHTA, CDR2 FQGTGA. The V and J ends lost 4 bases and 0 bases respectively, with 7 bases between them. This CDR3 is 15 amino acids long. The CDR3 spells CASSSGVSGANVLTF. In DNA, the CDR3 is TGTGCCAGCAGCTCCGGTGTCTCTGGGGCCAACGTCCTGACTTTC.

The rearrangement joins TRBV30 to TRBJ2-6, with D possibly being TRBD2 (5 bases). The CDR3 loop spans 14 amino acids. The germline V gene encodes CDR1 GTSNPN and CDR2 SVGIG (reference sequence). V lost 7 bases and J lost 2, with 12 bases in between. DNA of the CDR3: TGTGCCTCGGAGGACCCTCCTGGGGCCAACGTCCTGACTTTC. Its translation is CASEDPPGANVLTF.

The sample holds one count of this clone. The chain combines TRBV5-5 with TRBJ1-1; TRBD1 matches 8 bases. The CDR3 sequence is 14 residues long. The V segment lost 0 bases and the J segment 7 bases; nucleotides outside the gene matches: 5. Germline loops: CDR1 SGHKS, CDR2 YYEKEE (reference sequence). The CDR3 DNA follows: TGTGCCAGCAGCTTGGGGGCAGGGGGCAATGAAGCTTTCTTT. Translating it yields CASSLGAGGNEAFF.

This chain connects TRBV28 to TRBJ2-7, with 7 bases matching TRBD1. In germline, CDR1 is MDHEN, CDR2 SYDVKM. The CDR3 runs 14 residues. J was trimmed by 11 bases and V by 7 bases; bases with no gene match: 17. For the CDR3, the DNA is TGTGCCAGCAACCGGAGGACAGGCCCATCGAGGGAGTACTTC. This encodes CASNRRTGPSREYF.

The CDR3 DNA sequence: TGTGCCAGCAGCCCTGCCTCCGGGACAGGGGTCAAAAACATTCAGTACTTC. Protein product: CASSPASGTGVKNIQYF. V usage is TRBV7-2 and J usage is TRBJ2-4, with 10 bases identical to TRBD1. In germline, CDR1 is SGHTA, CDR2 FQGNSA. The CDR3 is made up of 17 amino acids. V was pared by 5 bases and J by 3 bases, with 10 bases of the junction left unmatched.

This chain uses TRBV7-9 with TRBJ1-2; TRBD1 matches 7 bases. The CDR3 is 15 amino acids. Trimming at V came to 1 base and at J to 5 bases, leaving 7 bases not matched to a gene. Germline loops: CDR1 SEHNR, CDR2 FQNEAQ (reference sequence). The CDR3 region has the DNA TGTGCCAGCAGCTTAGTCCAGGGGGTGGAGTATGGCTACACCTTC. It encodes CASSLVQGVEYGYTF.

The chain carries TRBV5-4 and TRBJ2-2; 7 nucleotides match TRBD2. The CDR3 runs 15 residues. V lost 2 bases, J lost 1 base, and 2 bases stayed unmatched. CDR1 and CDR2 (germline): SGHNT, YYREEE (reference sequence). CDR3 loop: CASSLAGLNTGELFF. The CDR3 DNA follows: TGTGCCAGCAGCTTAGCGGGGCTGAACACCGGGGAGCTGTTTTTT.

This clone was seen only a few times. V gene TRBV9 combines with J gene TRBJ2-4, with D possibly being TRBD2 (5 bases). Germline assignment: CDR1 SGDLS and CDR2 YYNGEE. The CDR3 contains 14 residues. V lost 3 bases, J lost 3 bases, and 10 bases lay in between. CDR3 DNA sequence: TGTGCCAGCAGCGGCCTAGGGAGCAAAAACATTCAGTACTTC. Its translation is CASSGLGSKNIQYF.

The chain carries TRBV4-1 and TRBJ2-5, with a weak D call TRBD1 (6 bases). The J call is in doubt because the DNA end fits TRBJ2-7 better. The CDR3 length is 14 residues. Germline V lookup: CDR1 MGHRA, CDR2 YSYEKL. The CDR3 sequence is CASSQDGGPYEQYF. CDR3 sequence (DNA): TGCGCCAGCAGCCAAGATGGGGGCCCCTACGAGCAGTACTTC.

The V gene is TRBV15, the J gene TRBJ2-5, with 9 nucleotides matching TRBD1. The J call is doubtful: the DNA matches TRBJ2-7 better. The CDR3 length is 14 residues. CDR1 and CDR2 from the germline V gene are LNHNV and YYDKDF (reference sequence). The CDR3 region has the DNA TGTGCCACCAGCCTGGACAGGGGATCCTACGAGCAGTACTTC. Residues: CATSLDRGSYEQYF.

J is TRBJ2-1 and V is TRBV6-1; perhaps TRBD1 as D (6 bases). The CDR3 consists of 15 residues. Trimming removed 4 bases from V and 0 bases from J, with 10 bases in between. Germline CDR1 is MNHNS and CDR2 is SASEGT. CDR3 sequence: CASSGDNISYNEQFF. CDR3 DNA sequence: TGTGCCAGCAGTGGGGACAACATCTCCTACAATGAGCAGTTCTTC.

The rearrangement joins TRBV4-3 to TRBJ1-1; tentative D call: TRBD1 (5 bases). This CDR3 has 17 amino acids. CDR1 is LGHNA, CDR2 YSLEER, per germline. The germline V and J ends were trimmed by 0 bases and 5 bases, with 19 bases remaining between them. CDR3 nucleotides: TGCGCCAGCAGCCAAGAACTGGGCAGGGTGGGTTATACTGAAGCTTTCTTT. It codes for CASSQELGRVGYTEAFF.

This chain links TRBV7-8 with TRBJ1-3; D possibly corresponds to TRBD1 (6 bases). The CDR3 totals 18 residues. CDR1 SGHVS and CDR2 FQNEAQ come from the germline V gene. The V gene lost 2 bases and the J gene lost 0 bases, with 17 bases spanning the gap. Written as DNA, the CDR3 is TGTGCCAGCAGCTTATCATCCCTAACAGGGTACTCTGGAAACACCATATATTTT. The encoded protein is CASSLSSLTGYSGNTIYF.

The CDR3 here is CASSFPGAHQPQHF. The CDR3 nucleotides read TGTGCCAGCAGTTTCCCAGGGGCGCATCAGCCCCAGCATTTT. This chain joins TRBV28 and TRBJ1-5, with TRBD1 as a possible D gene (6 bases). There are 14 residues in the CDR3. CDR1 is MDHEN, CDR2 SYDVKM, per germline. The V and J ends lost 3 bases and 5 bases respectively, with 11 bases between them.

This clone was counted between two and nine times. CDR3 nucleotide sequence: TGCGCCAGCAGCGGAGGGGGCTCGGGCTATGGCTACACCTTC. It codes for CASSGGGSGYGYTF. This chain links TRBV5-1 with TRBJ1-2, with TRBD1 matching 7 bases. Looked up from germline, CDR1 is SGHRS and CDR2 is YFSETQ. The CDR3 totals 14 residues. J gave up 4 bases and V 4 bases, and 7 bases lay outside the gene matches.

The chain has TRBV7-9 and TRBJ2-7; D not resolved. Between the trimmed V and J ends, which lost 4 bases and 4 bases, there was a span of 11 bases. Looked up from germline, CDR1 is SEHNR and CDR2 is FQNEAQ (reference sequence). The CDR3 totals 13 residues. CDR3 region: CASSSSTGYEQYF. The CDR3 nucleotides are TGTGCCAGCAGCTCATCGACTGGGTACGAGCAGTACTTC.

V and J are TRBV5-1 and TRBJ2-2; D is perhaps TRBD2 (5 bases). Germline V gene data show CDR1 as SGHRS and CDR2 as YFSETQ. The germline V and J ends were trimmed by 0 bases and 11 bases, with 14 bases remaining between them. CDR3 length: 14 amino acids. The chain's CDR3 is CASSLGGGEEELFF. The CDR3 region has the DNA TGCGCCAGCAGCTTGGGCGGAGGAGAGGAAGAGCTGTTTTTT.

The rearrangement uses TRBV29-1 and TRBJ1-1; 9 bases are shared with TRBD1. From germline, CDR1 is SQVTM and CDR2 ANQGSEA. Unmatched junction bases numbered 7, after V lost 6 bases and J lost 5 bases. This CDR3 has 13 amino acids. The CDR3 is CSVLGQGETEAFF. For the CDR3, the DNA is TGCAGCGTATTGGGACAGGGCGAGACTGAAGCTTTCTTT.